These 20 T cell receptor beta chains originate from one sample sequenced in a study of T-cell memory formation after mild COVID-19. Via MiXCR, TCRdb re-called the 5' RACE reads, giving one row per CDR3 protein. The sample contains 130,000 to 150,000 distinct CDR3 sequences, approximately 5.7% of which appear only once. The sequenced sample consisted of PBMCs or a T cell subset sorted from them (not recorded which). The receptor set was obtained from an adult woman who had mild COVID-19 (a few samples of this study predate the infection). Cell type and time point are not known.

This clonotype was counted only a few times. As DNA, the CDR3 is TGTGCCACCAGTGATCCTAGCGGGAGCCCCTACAATGAGCAGTTCTTC. This encodes CATSDPSGSPYNEQFF. The chain recombines TRBV24-1 with TRBJ2-1; 10 bases are shared with TRBD2. The CDR3 is 16 amino acids. Per the germline V gene, CDR1 is KGHDR and CDR2 is SFDVKD. The ends lost 3 bases at V and 2 bases at J; junction bases unmatched: 3.

This clonotype has only a few counts. V usage is TRBV28 and J usage is TRBJ1-5, with 8 nucleotides matching TRBD1. Germline-derived CDR1 and CDR2 are MDHEN and SYDVKM. Trimming took 8 bases from V and 6 from J; bases not matched to a gene: 6. This CDR3 contains 13 residues. The CDR3 reads CASRQGFSQPQHF. The CDR3 DNA is TGTGCCAGCCGACAGGGGTTTAGTCAGCCCCAGCATTTT.

The chain has TRBV4-1 and TRBJ1-1, with D tentatively TRBD1 (6 bases). The CDR3 length is 15 residues. V shed 0 bases and J shed 0 bases, with 8 bases lying between them. CDR1 and CDR2 (germline): MGHRA, YSYEKL. The CDR3 DNA follows: TGCGCCAGCAGCCAAGATCCAGGGGTGAACACTGAAGCTTTCTTT. Protein product: CASSQDPGVNTEAFF.

This clonotype was picked up many times. The gene calls are TRBV7-3 and TRBJ2-3; 12 bases are a match to TRBD2. Per the germline V gene, CDR1 is SGHTA and CDR2 is FQGTGA. The CDR3 has 15 residues. J lost 6 bases, V lost 5 bases, and 6 bases had no gene match. The CDR3 region has the DNA TGTGCCAGCAGCAATCTAGCGGGAGGGCCCGATACGCAGTATTTT. This translates into CASSNLAGGPDTQYF.

In its sample, this clonotype was seen a few times. The rearrangement uses TRBV19 and TRBJ1-1; D remains ambiguous. Germline V gene lookup returns CDR1 LNHDA and CDR2 SQIVND (reference sequence). CDR3 length equals 14 residues. Trimming took 5 bases from V and 8 from J, leaving 18 bases between them. The chain's CDR3 is CASSSSGLPSEAFF. The CDR3 DNA sequence: TGTGCCAGTAGTTCCTCCGGACTCCCTTCGGAAGCTTTCTTT.

This clonotype showed up many times. The J gene is TRBJ2-1, the V gene TRBV12-3 or TRBV12-4; 9 bases fit TRBD1. The CDR3 spans 15 residues. Trimming took 3 bases from V and 6 from J; bases not matched to a gene: 6. The CDR3 loop is CASSFGQGRGNEQFF. The CDR3 DNA is TGTGCCAGCAGTTTCGGACAGGGGCGAGGCAATGAGCAGTTCTTC.

A few counts support this clonotype. As DNA, the CDR3 is TGTGCCACCAGTGTAAGGGAAGGCACAGATACGCAGTATTTT. Its protein product is CATSVREGTDTQYF. The V gene is TRBV24-1, the J gene TRBJ2-3; no clear D. Trimming took off 5 bases at V and 1 base at J, with 9 bases between the two ends. The CDR3 sequence is 14 residues long. Germline assignment: CDR1 KGHDR and CDR2 SFDVKD.

V usage is TRBV11-3 and J usage is TRBJ1-1; 7 bases line up with TRBD1. The V and J ends lost 5 bases and 11 bases, in that order; junction bases with no gene match: 14. CDR1 and CDR2 from the germline V gene are SGHNT and YENEEA. The CDR3 length is 14 residues. The CDR3 here is CASSPDHLTGAAFF. CDR3 in DNA: TGTGCCAGCAGCCCAGATCATCTAACAGGGGCTGCTTTCTTT.

This clonotype has ten or more counts. DNA of the CDR3: TGTGCCAGCAGCCAGTCGGACAGACGCAATCAGCCCCAGCATTTT. Residues: CASSQSDRRNQPQHF. V usage is TRBV3-1 and J usage is TRBJ1-5, with D perhaps matching TRBD1 (6 bases). CDR1 and CDR2 from the germline V gene are LGHDT and YNNKEL (reference sequence). The CDR3 is made up of 15 amino acids. V was clipped by 3 bases and J by 2 bases, with 11 bases between them. Combining the CDR3 with reference TRBV3-1 and TRBJ1-5 gives the whole variable domain DTAVSQTPKYLVTQMGNDKSIKCEQNLGHDTMYWYKQDSKKFLKIMFSYNNKELIINETVPNRFSPKSPDKAHLNLHINSLELGDSAVYFCASSQSDRRNQPQHFGDGTRLSIL.

Ten or more counts support this clonotype. V is TRBV12-3 or TRBV12-4 and J is TRBJ1-1; the D is unclear. This CDR3 has 14 residues. Trimming shortened V by 1 base and J by 5 bases, and 11 bases separated the two germline ends. This CDR3 reads CASSLVPLGTEAFF. The DNA of the CDR3 is TGTGCCAGCAGTTTAGTCCCGCTAGGAACTGAAGCTTTCTTT.

V and J are TRBV12-3 or TRBV12-4 and TRBJ2-1; no firm D call. V was pared by 5 bases and J by 0 bases, with 8 bases between. The CDR3 has 14 residues. Here the CDR3 DNA reads TGTGCCAGCAGTCCGACGGCCTCCTACAATGAGCAGTTCTTC. Amino acids: CASSPTASYNEQFF.

The sample holds a few counts of this clonotype. V gene TRBV7-3 combines with J gene TRBJ2-1, with 11 bases matching TRBD2. The CDR3 consists of 21 residues. Looked up from germline, CDR1 is SGHTA and CDR2 is FQGTGA. V gave up 2 bases and J gave up 6 bases; unmatched junction bases: 21. The chain's CDR3 is CASSLEPGPYTGTSGPNEQFF. The CDR3 bases are TGTGCCAGCAGCTTAGAGCCCGGGCCCTATACCGGGACTAGCGGACCCAATGAGCAGTTCTTC.

This clonotype was counted ten times or more. The rearrangement joins TRBV18 to TRBJ2-5; weak D call: TRBD1 (5 bases). The germline V gene encodes CDR1 KGHSH and CDR2 LQKENI. Trimming removed 5 bases at V and 5 bases at J, with 15 bases between. The CDR3 consists of 14 residues. The CDR3 reads CASSFPGRPETQYF. As DNA, the CDR3 is TGTGCCAGCTCATTCCCAGGGCGTCCGGAGACCCAGTACTTC. Based on the CDR3 plus reference TRBV18 and TRBJ2-5, the full variable domain is NAGVMQNPRHLVRRRGQEARLRCSPMKGHSHVYWYRQLPEEGLKFMVYLQKENIIDESGMPKERFSAEFPKEGPSILRIQQVVRGDSAAYFCASSFPGRPETQYFGPGTRLLVL.

V usage is TRBV14 and J usage is TRBJ2-5, with D uncertain. Trimming took off 1 base at V and 5 bases at J, with 5 bases between the two ends. The V gene's germline CDR1 is SGHDN and CDR2 FVKESK. This CDR3 is built from 12 residues. CDR3 sequence: CASSQVRETQYF. The CDR3 DNA follows: TGTGCCAGCAGCCAAGTCAGGGAGACCCAGTACTTC.

This clonotype has more than one count but fewer than ten. J is TRBJ1-2 and V is TRBV27; D not certain. There are 10 residues in the CDR3. From germline, CDR1 is MNHEY and CDR2 SMNVEV (reference sequence). Trimming stripped 3 bases from V and 6 bases from J, with 2 bases between. The CDR3 coding sequence is TGTGCCAGCAGTTTTAATGGCTACACCTTC. Its protein product is CASSFNGYTF.

J is TRBJ2-7 and V is TRBV5-6, with 9 bases aligning to TRBD1. Germline V gene sequence: CDR1 SGHDT, CDR2 YYEEEE. V was pared by 5 bases and J by 3 bases, with 3 bases of the junction left unmatched. The CDR3 is made up of 13 amino acids. In DNA form, the CDR3 reads TGTGCCAGCAGACTGACAGGGGGCTACGAGCAGTACGTC. This sequence encodes CASRLTGGYEQYV.

This clonotype turned up a few times. The chain recombines TRBV29-1 with TRBJ1-1, with D possibly matching TRBD1 (5 bases). Per the germline V gene, CDR1 is SQVTM and CDR2 is ANQGSEA. With 4 bases removed from V and 4 bases from J, the gap between germline ends came to 10 bases. The CDR3 is made up of 12 amino acids. The CDR3 is CSVGDFPTEAFF. CDR3 in DNA: TGCAGCGTTGGGGACTTCCCCACTGAAGCTTTCTTT.

The chain couples TRBV6-1 to TRBJ1-4, with 7 bases aligning to TRBD1. The V gene's germline CDR1 is MNHNS and CDR2 SASEGT. This CDR3 contains 14 residues. V lost 3 bases to trimming and J lost 6 bases; unmatched junction nucleotides: 4. CDR3 DNA sequence: TGTGCCAGCAGTGAGAGTCAGGGGGATGAAAAACTGTTTTTT. It translates to CASSESQGDEKLFF.

This clonotype was detected ten times or more. This chain connects TRBV3-1 to TRBJ1-5; no firm D call. This CDR3 region has 12 residues. Germline CDR1 and CDR2: LGHDT and YNNKEL (reference sequence). Trimming removed 3 bases from V and 3 bases from J, with 3 bases in between. This CDR3 is CASSQINQPQHF. The DNA for the CDR3 is TGTGCCAGCAGCCAGATCAATCAGCCCCAGCATTTT.

This chain uses TRBV24-1 with TRBJ1-3; 8 bases are a match to TRBD1. The V and J ends lost 2 bases and 0 bases, in that order; junction bases with no gene match: 5. This CDR3 comprises 17 residues. Germline CDR1 KGHDR, CDR2 SFDVKD. CDR3 DNA: TGTGCCACCAGTGATTCACGGACAGGGATCTCTGGAAACACCATATATTTT. Translating it yields CATSDSRTGISGNTIYF.